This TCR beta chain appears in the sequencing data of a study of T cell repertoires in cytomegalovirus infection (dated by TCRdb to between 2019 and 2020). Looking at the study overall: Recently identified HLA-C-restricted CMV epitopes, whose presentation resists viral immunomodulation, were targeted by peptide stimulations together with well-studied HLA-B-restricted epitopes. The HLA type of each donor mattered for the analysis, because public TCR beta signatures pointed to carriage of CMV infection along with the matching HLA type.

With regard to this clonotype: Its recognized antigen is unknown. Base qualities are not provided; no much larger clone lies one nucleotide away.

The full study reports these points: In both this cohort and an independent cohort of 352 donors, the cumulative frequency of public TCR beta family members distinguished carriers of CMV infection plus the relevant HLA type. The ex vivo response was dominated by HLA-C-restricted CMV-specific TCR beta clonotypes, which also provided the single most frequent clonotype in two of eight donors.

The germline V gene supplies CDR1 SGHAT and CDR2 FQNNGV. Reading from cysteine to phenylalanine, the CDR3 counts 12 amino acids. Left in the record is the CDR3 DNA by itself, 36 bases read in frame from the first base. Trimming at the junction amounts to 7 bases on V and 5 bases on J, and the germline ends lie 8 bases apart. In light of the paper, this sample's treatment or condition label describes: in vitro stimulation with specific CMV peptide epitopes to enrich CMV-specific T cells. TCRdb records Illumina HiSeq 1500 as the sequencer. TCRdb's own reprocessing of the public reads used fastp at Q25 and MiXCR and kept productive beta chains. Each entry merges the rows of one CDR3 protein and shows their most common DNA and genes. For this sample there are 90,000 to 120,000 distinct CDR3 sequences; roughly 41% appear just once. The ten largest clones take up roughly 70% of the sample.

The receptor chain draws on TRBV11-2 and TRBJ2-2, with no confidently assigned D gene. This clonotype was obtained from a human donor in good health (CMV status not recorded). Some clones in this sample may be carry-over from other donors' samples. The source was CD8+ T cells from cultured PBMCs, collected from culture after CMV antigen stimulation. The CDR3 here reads CASTSPTGELFF. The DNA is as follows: TGTGCCAGCACCTCCCCGACCGGGGAGCTGTTTTTT.